This entry features one TCR beta chain sequence. The target antigen is unknown. The sample originates from a study of graft-versus-host responses after intestinal transplantation. Study-level findings and limits: Early post-transplant HvG declines were associated with peak circulating GvH clone levels. Those patients showing graft-donor T cell macrochimerism displayed high graft-versus-host to host-versus-graft clonal ratios in allografts.

Only in-frame clones appear in the TCRdb table, and some are missing; sequencing was by immunoSEQ multiplex PCR. This repertoire shows about 96,000 clones, roughly 90% found once; its top ten account for approximately 0.18%. The CDR3 consists of 15 residues. V trimming: 8 bases; J trimming: 6 bases; junction bases outside the gene matches: 8. In germline, CDR1 is KGHSH, CDR2 LQKENI. This clonotype was obtained from a human donor who received an intestinal transplant. The rearrangement links TRBV18 to TRBJ2-2, with TRBD2 matching over 11 bases. The sequencing used unstimulated CD4+ T cells sorted from spleen or lymph node cells, collected before intestinal transplant. Written as DNA, the CDR3 is TGTGCCAGCCACACTAGCGGGAGTATATCCGGGGAGCTGTTTTTT. As protein: CASHTSGSISGELFF.